The clone carrying this TCR beta chain was counted between two and nine times. The antigen remains unidentified. The sample comes from a study of T-cell memory formation after mild COVID-19. TCR alpha and TCR beta cDNA libraries carrying sample barcodes and UMIs were produced by 5'RACE using constant-segment primers. TCRdb re-called the 5' RACE reads through MiXCR, storing one row per CDR3 protein. The sample lists 250,000 to 400,000 distinct CDR3 sequences, 14% occurring once. Study results and limitations: Mainly CM and EM harbored the contracting CD4+ clones; mainly EMRA harbored the CD8+ ones.

Germline CDR1 is MGHRA and CDR2 is YSYEKL. Trimming removed 0 bases from V and 7 bases from J, with 13 bases in between. This CDR3 is built from 15 residues. The rearrangement uses TRBV4-1 and TRBJ1-5, with D possibly matching TRBD1 (6 bases). Sequenced: PBMCs or a T cell subset sorted from them (not recorded which). This receptor was taken from a young man who had mild COVID-19 (a few samples of this study predate the infection). Cell type and time point are not known. The CDR3 DNA is TGCGCCAGCAGCCAAGACGGGGGGGCAGAGCAGCCCCAGCATTTT. Translated, it gives CASSQDGGAEQPQHF.